These T cell receptor beta chains were read from a single sample in a study of memory B cells and T cells in multiple sclerosis. What these receptors recognize is not known. Method: immunoSEQ multiplex PCR; TCRdb's copy keeps in-frame clones and lacks some. The table includes approximately 32,000 clones, approximately 85% detected once. Sequencing was carried out using PBMCs from blood kept in culture. The receptor source for this set is a human donor with multiple sclerosis. The CDR3 runs from the conserved cysteine through the conserved F or W. A D gene is named only where the DNA matches it firmly. Size values are once, few and many counts, or a class for expanded clones, and some rows have none.

J: TRBJ2-7; V: TRBV7-6; size: NA; D: TRBD1; DNA: TGTGCCAGCAGCCGAGACAGGGACCCTCGGGACGAGCAGTACTTC; CDR3: CASSRDRDPRDEQYF
J: TRBJ2-3; V: TRBV7-7; size: NA; D: NA; DNA: TGTGCCAGCAGCTTAGGGCCTACCCCCCGCACAGATACGCAGTATTTT; CDR3: CASSLGPTPRTDTQYF
J: TRBJ1-2; V: TRBV5-1; size: NA; D: NA; DNA: TGCGCCAGCACCTTATATTCTGGGGAAACCTCTAACTATGGCTACACCTTC; CDR3: CASTLYSGETSNYGYTF
J: TRBJ1-4; V: TRBV6-6; size: NA; D: TRBD1; DNA: TGTGCCAGCAGTTATGGGGACAGGGGAGCTAGTGGAAAACTGTTTTTT; CDR3: CASSYGDRGASGKLFF
J: TRBJ2-7; V: TRBV5-1; size: NA; D: TRBD1; DNA: TGCGCCAGCAGCGCCGGGACAGAATTAATCCTAAGCTCCTACGAGCAGTACTTC; CDR3: CASSAGTELILSSYEQYF
J: TRBJ2-3; V: TRBV4-2; size: NA; D: NA; DNA: TGTGCCAGCAGCCAAGAGAGGGCAGATACGCAGTATTTT; CDR3: CASSQERADTQYF
J: TRBJ2-7; V: TRBV7-2; size: NA; D: TRBD2; DNA: TGTGCCAGCAGCTCGGGACTAGCGGGGGGGCCACTCTACGAGCAGTACTTC; CDR3: CASSSGLAGGPLYEQYF
J: TRBJ2-7; V: TRBV13; size: NA; D: NA; DNA: TGTGCCAGCAGCCCGAGGACGGAAGCCTACGAGCAGTACTTC; CDR3: CASSPRTEAYEQYF
J: TRBJ1-1; V: TRBV29-1; size: NA; D: TRBD1; DNA: TGCAGCGGGGGACAGCTTGGGACTGAAGCTTTCTTT; CDR3: CSGGQLGTEAFF
J: TRBJ2-2; V: TRBV29-1; size: NA; D: TRBD2; DNA: TGCAGCGTTGTCGTAGCGGGGGACACCGGGGAGCTGTTTTTT; CDR3: CSVVVAGDTGELFF
J: TRBJ2-7; V: TRBV5-4; size: NA; D: NA; DNA: TGTGCCAGCAGTTCCGAGGGCTACGACGAGCAGTACTTC; CDR3: CASSSEGYDEQYF
J: TRBJ1-6; V: TRBV6-5; size: NA; D: NA; DNA: TGTGCCAGCAGCACCGCGAGGGATAATTCACCCCTCCACTTT; CDR3: CASSTARDNSPLHF
J: TRBJ1-2; V: TRBV19; size: few; D: NA; DNA: TGTGCCAGTAGTCCATCCGGCTATGGCTACACCTTC; CDR3: CASSPSGYGYTF
J: TRBJ2-1; V: TRBV10-3; size: once; D: NA; DNA: TGTGCCATCAGTGAGCAAAGCTCCTACAATGAGCAGTTCTTC; CDR3: CAISEQSSYNEQFF
J: TRBJ2-3; V: TRBV9; size: NA; D: NA; DNA: TGTGCCAGCAGCGTAGGAAGGGATACGCAGTATTTT; CDR3: CASSVGRDTQYF
J: TRBJ1-2; V: TRBV28; size: NA; D: TRBD1; DNA: TGTGCCACCCGACCGACAGGGGACTATGGCTACACCTTC; CDR3: CATRPTGDYGYTF
J: TRBJ1-1; V: TRBV27; size: NA; D: NA; DNA: TGTGCCAGCAGTTTAGGGGGAACCATAGTGAACACTGAAGCTTTCTTT; CDR3: CASSLGGTIVNTEAFF
J: TRBJ1-6; V: TRBV19; size: NA; D: NA; DNA: TGTGCCAGTAGTACCCATAATTCACCCCTCCACTTT; CDR3: CASSTHNSPLHF
J: TRBJ2-1; V: TRBV7-3; size: NA; D: NA; DNA: TGTGCCAGCAGCGATCGGGCAGCCTCCTACAATGAGCAGTTCTTC; CDR3: CASSDRAASYNEQFF
J: TRBJ1-5; V: TRBV11-1; size: NA; D: NA; DNA: TGTGCCAGCAGCCCCCCCCCGGGGATTCAGCCCCAGCATTTT; CDR3: CASSPPPGIQPQHF
J: TRBJ1-1; V: TRBV18; size: NA; D: NA; DNA: TGTGCCAGCTCACCACAGCAGACCCTTGAAGCTTTCTTT; CDR3: CASSPQQTLEAFF
J: TRBJ2-3; V: TRBV7-2; size: NA; D: NA; DNA: TGTGCCAGCAGCTCCGACGGGGGCGGTACGCAGTATTTT; CDR3: CASSSDGGGTQYF
J: TRBJ1-1; V: TRBV6-1; size: NA; D: TRBD1; DNA: TGTGCCAGCATGGACAGGGGAGGAGACACTGAAGCTTTCTTT; CDR3: CASMDRGGDTEAFF
J: TRBJ2-5; V: TRBV27; size: NA; D: TRBD2; DNA: TGTGCCAGCAGTCATAGCGGGGGGGCAGAAGAGACCCAGTACTTC; CDR3: CASSHSGGAEETQYF
J: TRBJ2-7; V: TRBV4-1; size: NA; D: NA; DNA: TGCGCCAGCAGCCCGAGGGGAGCGGCGGAACCCTACGAGCAGTACTTC; CDR3: CASSPRGAAEPYEQYF
J: TRBJ2-2; V: TRBV7-6; size: NA; D: NA; DNA: TGTGCCAGCAGCCTAATACAGGGGAACACCGGGGAGCTGTTTTTT; CDR3: CASSLIQGNTGELFF
J: TRBJ1-5; V: TRBV2; size: NA; D: TRBD1; DNA: TGTGCCAGCAGTCTCGGACAGGGGGCAGTCCAGCCCCAGCATTTT; CDR3: CASSLGQGAVQPQHF